This entry describes one TCR beta chain. Its specific antigen is unknown. No clone much larger than this one lies a single base away; base qualities are absent. CDR1 MDHEN and CDR2 SYDVKM are derived from the germline V gene. Inclusive of the bounding cysteine and phenylalanine, the CDR3 is 14 residues long. Kept here is only the CDR3 DNA, which spans 42 bases and is read in frame from base 1. The V end gives up 3 bases and the J end 10 bases, leaving 8 bases in the junction not matched to a gene. The data were obtained in a study of blood T cells in healthy people across ages (dated by TCRdb to between 2015 and 2017). For context, the study as a whole: Template switching captured roughly one uniquely barcoded TCR beta cDNA molecule per two T cells in model experiments. Two additional independent replicas of 1 million unique cDNA reads from the same blood draw were analyzed for two donors (one aged 18 to 29 and one aged 80 or older). The donors were split into four age groups: young (average about 15 years), middle-aged (about 40), aged (over 55) and long-lived (approximately 80). To track age-related changes in TCR beta repertoire diversity, the study relied on deep sequencing normalized with unique cDNA molecular identifiers. To avoid experimental bias, donors of different ages were spread randomly across the sequencing lanes. The full study reports these points: Bulk unsorted PBMC profiling prevented conclusive comparison of naive and antigen-experienced compartments. Because donor CMV infection status was unknown, age-related changes in expanded clonotypes were potentially confounded. Observed TCR beta diversity per million T cells fell roughly linearly with age, and a significant reduction was already apparent by age around 40. The percentage of naive T cells measured by flow cytometry correlated strongly with observed TCR beta diversity. Estimates of total diversity from one million sequenced T cells were regarded as lower bounds and underestimates. Compared with the aged group, the long-lived group had more naive CD4+ T cells, fewer expanded clones and increased TCR diversity, suggesting age selection.

Donors were roughly 40 systemically healthy Caucasian individuals from Russia aged roughly 6 to 90 years. Each donor gave around 9.5 milliliters of peripheral blood, collected into EDTA-treated Vacutainer tubes. Ficoll-Paque density-gradient centrifugation was used to isolate PBMCs, with at least 6 million obtained per sample. Total RNA was extracted from PBMCs with Trizol reagent, with at least 5 micrograms obtained per sample. The percentages of naive CD45RAhigh/CD27high T cells were determined by flow cytometry on a PBMC aliquot from every donor. Libraries were prepared through 5' RACE. A second about 7 to 12 cycle PCR used a sample-barcoded 5' primer and a J-beta primer mix. Each TCR beta cDNA molecule received a unique molecular identifier from a template-switch 5' adaptor carrying 12 random nucleotides. At least 2.5 million CDR3-containing paired-end reads were obtained from each sample. All of the RNA was converted into first-strand cDNA using the Mint cDNA synthesis kit, with a TRBC-specific oligonucleotide serving as the primer. Following uracil-DNA glycosylase treatment, a first 18-cycle PCR with universal primers M1SS and BC2_uni_R was performed on all cDNA. Under the source paper's analysis protocol: Normalization of each sample was performed by random selection of 1 million high-quality reads, each carrying a distinct molecular identifier. Reads with shared molecular identifiers were discarded instead of being binned into consensus sequences. MiTCR, set to a Q25 quality threshold and the strictest error-elimination algorithm, was used for CDR3 identification, clonotype clustering and error correction. A nonparametric unseen species model with Euler transformation was used to estimate lower-bound total TCR beta diversity. The public reads were reprocessed in TCRdb via fastp at Q25 and MiXCR, keeping in-frame beta chains. Identical CDR3 proteins give one entry, which carries the most common genes and DNA. TCRdb's processing, not the authors' own work, is the source of the V and J calls. The sample table lists 1.5 million to 2 million distinct CDR3 sequences, about two fifths of them with a count of one. Jointly, the top ten make up 20% to 25% of the sample.

The sequenced sample was blood. The chain links TRBV28 with TRBJ1-5; the junction holds 8 bases that match TRBD1. The receptor's source is a human donor in good health. The CDR3 reads CASSFPDRAGPQHF. The DNA reads TGTGCCAGCAGTTTCCCGGACAGGGCGGGCCCCCAGCATTTT.